A selection of T cell receptor beta chains follows, all from one sample in a study of blood T cell repertoires in COVID-19. TCRdb keeps only in-frame clones here, not all; method: immunoSEQ multiplex PCR. The sample shows about 200,000 clones, about 81% of them seen only once. The specimen was peripheral blood. The receptor source for this set is a woman aged 70-85 years with COVID-19, enrolled during active disease. CDR3s include the opening cysteine and the closing phenylalanine or tryptophan. A D gene is named only where the DNA matches it firmly. Not all rows give a size; the values are once, few, many and, for expanded clones, a class.

>few|NA|13|TRBV6-5|TRBJ2-3
CASTPPSTDTQYF
TGTGCCAGCACCCCCCCGAGCACAGATACGCAGTATTTT
>NA|TRBD1|16|TRBV5-4|TRBJ1-6
CASSEFPGQGRSPLHF
TGTGCCAGCAGCGAATTTCCGGGACAGGGGAGGTCACCCCTCCACTTT
>NA|TRBD1|12|TRBV7-2|TRBJ2-2
CASSYRGRELFF
TGTGCCAGCAGCTACAGGGGACGGGAGCTGTTTTTT
>NA|TRBD2|16|TRBV30|TRBJ2-2
CAWSVRTSGWAGELFF
TGTGCCTGGAGTGTACGGACTAGCGGGTGGGCCGGGGAGCTGTTTTTT
>NA|NA|15|TRBV28|TRBJ1-1
CASRRRWQGGAEAFF
TGTGCCAGCAGAAGGCGGTGGCAGGGTGGGGCTGAAGCTTTCTTT
>NA|TRBD1|17|TRBV27|TRBJ1-2
CASSLSLSRTGADGYTF
TGTGCCAGCAGTTTATCATTATCCAGGACAGGGGCAGATGGCTACACCTTC
>NA|NA|16|TRBV5-6|TRBJ1-4
CASAFWGPGTNEKLFF
TGTGCCAGCGCTTTCTGGGGCCCCGGGACTAATGAAAAACTGTTTTTT
>NA|NA|15|TRBV5-5|TRBJ1-5
CASSDVGLPGQPQHF
TGTGCCAGCAGCGACGTGGGGCTTCCTGGTCAGCCCCAGCATTTT
>NA|TRBD1|16|TRBV3-1/TRBV3-2|TRBJ2-3
CASSQEGRGRVDTQYF
TGTGCCAGCAGCCAAGAGGGCAGGGGGCGCGTAGATACGCAGTATTTT
>NA|NA|13|TRBV12-2|TRBJ2-2
CASRLAGAGELFF
TGTGCAAGTCGCTTGGCAGGGGCCGGGGAGCTGTTTTTT
>NA|TRBD1|14|TRBV28|TRBJ1-2
CASSSLDRDYGYTF
TGTGCCAGCAGTTCCCTGGACAGGGACTATGGCTACACCTTC
>NA|NA|13|TRBV19|TRBJ1-2
CASRVGQDYGYTF
TGTGCCAGTAGGGTCGGCCAGGACTATGGCTACACCTTC
>NA|NA|14|TRBV7-2|TRBJ1-1
CASSFNLGRTEAFF
TGTGCCAGCAGCTTTAACTTGGGGAGGACTGAAGCTTTCTTT
>NA|TRBD2|16|TRBV7-8|TRBJ2-7
CASSLDGLAEAVQQYF
TGTGCCAGCAGCCTTGACGGACTAGCGGAGGCAGTCCAGCAGTACTTC
>NA|NA|13|TRBV5-1|TRBJ2-2
CASSLAGHGELFF
TGCGCCAGCAGCCTCGCGGGCCACGGGGAGCTGTTTTTT
>NA|NA|18|TRBV6-2/TRBV6-3|TRBJ1-4
CVSSYSSFDQGSNEKLFF
TGTGTCAGCAGTTACTCGTCGTTTGATCAGGGGTCTAATGAAAAACTGTTTTTT
>NA|NA|12|TRBV10-3|TRBJ2-1
CAISETSEEQFF
TGTGCCATCAGTGAGACCAGTGAAGAGCAGTTCTTC
>NA|NA|14|TRBV2|TRBJ2-5
CASSAGTFQETQYF
TGTGCCAGCAGCGCTGGGACTTTTCAAGAGACCCAGTACTTC
>NA|TRBD1|16|TRBV18|TRBJ1-3
CASSPYTGGGGNTIYF
TGTGCCAGCTCACCCTATACAGGGGGCGGAGGAAACACCATATATTTT
>few|TRBD2|16|TRBV5-6|TRBJ2-7
CASRKDRLAGSYEQYF
TGTGCCAGCAGGAAGGACCGACTAGCGGGAAGCTACGAGCAGTACTTC
>NA|NA|15|TRBV28|TRBJ2-6
CASRPQGPGANVLTF
TGTGCCAGCAGACCTCAGGGTCCTGGGGCCAACGTCCTGACTTTC
>NA|NA|16|TRBV19|TRBJ2-7
CASSPQGGLGTYEQYF
TGTGCCAGTAGTCCCCAGGGGGGATTGGGGACCTACGAGCAGTACTTC
>once|TRBD2|17|TRBV2|TRBJ2-2
CASTRNLAGVDTGELFF
TGTGCCAGCACTAGGAACCTAGCGGGAGTGGACACCGGGGAGCTGTTTTTT
>NA|NA|14|TRBV7-2|TRBJ2-5
CASSLGQSYETQYF
TGTGCCAGCAGCTTAGGGCAATCTTACGAGACCCAGTACTTC
>NA|NA|10|TRBV21-1|TRBJ1-2
CASSKVGDTF
TGTGCCAGCAGCAAAGTAGGGGACACCTTC
>NA|TRBD2|13|TRBV6-1|TRBJ2-7
CASSEAASGEQYF
TGTGCCAGCAGTGAAGCTGCTAGCGGGGAGCAGTACTTC
>NA|NA|15|TRBV7-6|TRBJ1-1
CASSLGHGMNTEAFF
TGTGCCAGCAGCTTAGGACACGGTATGAACACTGAAGCTTTCTTT
>NA|TRBD1|12|TRBV28|TRBJ1-4
CASSLQTGNLFF
TGTGCCAGCAGTTTACAGACAGGGAACCTGTTTTTT
>NA|TRBD1|17|TRBV14|TRBJ2-1
CASSQAQGSGYYNEQFF
TGTGCCAGCAGCCAAGCACAGGGGAGCGGCTATTACAATGAGCAGTTCTTC
>NA|NA|12|TRBV7-2|TRBJ1-2
CASSLVRYGYTF
TGTGCCAGCAGCTTAGTTCGGTATGGCTACACCTTC
>NA|TRBD2|16|TRBV9|TRBJ2-4
CASSETSGMPPNIQYF
TGTGCCAGCAGCGAGACTAGCGGGATGCCCCCAAACATTCAGTACTTC
>NA|TRBD2|16|TRBV28|TRBJ2-3
CASSVSGRGPTDTQYF
TGTGCCAGCAGTGTAAGCGGGAGGGGACCCACAGATACGCAGTATTTT
>NA|TRBD1|15|TRBV5-1|TRBJ2-1
CASSTRDRDYNEQFF
TGCGCCAGCAGCACTCGGGACAGGGACTACAATGAGCAGTTCTTC
>NA|NA|13|TRBV2|TRBJ1-4
CASSEAPLYAVFF
TGTGCCAGCAGTGAAGCGCCACTATATGCGGTGTTTTTT
>NA|NA|16|TRBV5-8|TRBJ1-2
CASSLALAGSKIGYTF
TGTGCCAGCAGCTTGGCTTTAGCCGGTTCTAAAATCGGCTACACCTTC
>NA|TRBD1|14|TRBV7-2|TRBJ2-4
CASSPGQGYNIQYF
TGTGCCAGCAGCCCGGGACAGGGTTATAACATTCAGTACTTC
>NA|TRBD2|17|TRBV6-6|TRBJ2-2
CASSHGLAGIGTGELFF
TGTGCCAGCAGTCACGGACTAGCGGGGATAGGGACCGGGGAGCTGTTTTTT
>few|NA|15|TRBV28|TRBJ2-1
CASRRHQSLKLEQFF
TGTGCCAGCAGACGACATCAATCCCTAAAACTTGAGCAGTTCTTC
>NA|TRBD1|14|TRBV6-6|TRBJ2-7
CASSSGTGVHEQYF
TGTGCCAGCAGTTCCGGGACAGGGGTTCACGAGCAGTACTTC
>once|NA|16|TRBV5-6|TRBJ1-6
CASSFTRGSYNSPLHF
TGTGCCAGCAGCTTTACCCGAGGGTCTTATAATTCACCCCTCCACTTT
>NA|TRBD1|15|TRBV19|TRBJ2-7
CASRPTGDPFYEQYF
TGTGCCAGTAGACCTACAGGGGACCCTTTTTACGAGCAGTACTTC
>NA|NA|15|TRBV6-5|TRBJ1-1
CASSYTSGIETEAFF
TGTGCCAGCAGTTACACCTCGGGGATAGAGACTGAAGCTTTCTTT
>NA|TRBD2|15|TRBV6-5|TRBJ2-1
CASSSYSGRSNEQFF
TGTGCCAGCAGTTCCTATAGCGGGAGGAGCAATGAGCAGTTCTTC
>NA|TRBD2|17|TRBV7-6|TRBJ2-1
CASSLFQGLAAYNEQFF
TGTGCCAGCAGCTTATTTCAGGGACTAGCGGCCTACAATGAGCAGTTCTTC
>NA|TRBD1|16|TRBV7-6|TRBJ1-4
CASSSSDRGGPEKLFF
TGTGCCAGCAGCTCGTCGGACAGGGGAGGTCCCGAAAAACTGTTTTTT
>NA|TRBD1|18|TRBV24-1|TRBJ2-6
CATSDRFQGASGANVLTF
TGTGCCACCAGTGACCGCTTCCAGGGGGCCTCTGGGGCCAACGTCCTGACTTTC
>NA|NA|16|TRBV7-6|TRBJ1-6
CASSSGVSSYNSPLHF
TGTGCCAGCAGCTCCGGAGTTAGCTCCTATAATTCACCCCTCCACTTT
>once|NA|14|TRBV4-1|TRBJ1-2
CASSQDRGNLGYTF
TGCGCCAGCAGCCAAGATCGGGGGAATCTTGGCTACACCTTC
>NA|NA|16|TRBV21-1|TRBJ1-4
CASSLLSYATNEKLFF
TGTGCCAGCTCACTCTTGTCGTATGCAACTAATGAAAAACTGTTTTTT
>NA|NA|15|TRBV7-9|TRBJ2-7
CASSFLDTLSYEQYF
TGTGCCAGCAGCTTCCTGGACACTTTATCCTACGAGCAGTACTTC
>NA|TRBD2|16|TRBV5-1|TRBJ2-7
CASSLLGLAGADEQYF
TGCGCCAGCAGCTTGTTGGGTCTAGCGGGAGCCGACGAGCAGTACTTC
>few|NA|13|TRBV28|TRBJ1-2
CASSLGGAYGYTF
TGTGCCAGCAGTTTAGGGGGCGCCTATGGCTACACCTTC
>NA|TRBD2|16|TRBV11-3|TRBJ2-2
CASSPRTSGNTGELFF
TGTGCCAGCAGCCCCCGGACTAGCGGCAACACCGGGGAGCTGTTTTTT
>NA|NA|17|TRBV5-5|TRBJ2-1
CASSFLEGLPEGNEQFF
TGTGCCAGCAGCTTTTTAGAAGGGCTCCCAGAGGGCAATGAGCAGTTCTTC